The 21 T cell receptor beta chains listed next were all sequenced from one sample in a study of shared clonotypes between healthy human individuals (dated by TCRdb to 2018 to 2021). The method was the immunoSEQ multiplex PCR assay. Entries here come from immuneACCESS through TCRdb and include only in-frame sequences with V and J called. Some clones fail to appear in such tables; in the studies checked, an unresolved V gene covers under half of the shortfall, and the cause of the remainder is unknown. The sample table records more than 550,000 clones; around 77% of these occur just once. The leading ten clones occupy more than 1.5% of the sample. Material: memory CD4+ T cells sorted from blood. This sample's cell subset or site label indicates: CD45RA-negative fraction. The source is a woman in her twenties or thirties in good health.

The chain is built from TRBV28 and TRBJ2-3; TRBD2 matches 10 bases. CDR3 size: 15 residues. Germline CDR1 reads MDHEN; CDR2 reads SYDVKM. V was pared by 5 bases and J by 3 bases, with 5 bases of the junction left unmatched. CDR3 nucleotide sequence: TGTGCCAGCAGTACCCATAGCGGGAGGACAGATACGCAGTATTTT. This sequence encodes CASSTHSGRTDTQYF.

The chain combines TRBV18 with TRBJ2-3; 7 bases match TRBD1. V shed 0 bases, J shed 6 bases, and the junction held 12 bases outside the gene matches. Germline V lookup: CDR1 KGHSH, CDR2 LQKENI. This CDR3 region has 17 residues. In nucleotides, the CDR3 is TGTGCCAGCTCACCACCGGGAGTGAGGGGGCACGGTGATACGCAGTATTTT. Encoded protein: CASSPPGVRGHGDTQYF.

The CDR3 protein is CASSTRLAGVLDTQYF. The CDR3 DNA reads TGTGCCAGTAGTACGCGGCTAGCGGGAGTTTTAGATACGCAGTATTTT. The V and J genes are TRBV19 and TRBJ2-3; 10 bases line up with TRBD2. This CDR3 spans 16 amino acids. CDR1 and CDR2 from the germline V gene are LNHDA and SQIVND (reference sequence). V shed 4 bases and J 5 bases; nucleotides not matched to a gene: 9.

J is TRBJ1-1 and V is TRBV7-8, with a tentative D call TRBD1 (6 bases). The germline gives CDR1 SGHVS, CDR2 FQNEAQ. The CDR3 has 16 residues. With 5 bases removed from V and 7 bases from J, the gap between germline ends came to 23 bases. DNA of the CDR3: TGTGCCAGCAGCGCCCGGACAGCCGTCGTTGGGGGTGAAGCTTTCTTT. It is translated as CASSARTAVVGGEAFF.

This clone was seen at least ten times. The V gene is TRBV7-2, the J gene TRBJ2-1; D gene uncertain. The length of the CDR3 is 17 residues. Germline V gene sequence: CDR1 SGHTA, CDR2 FQGNSA. V was shortened by 6 bases and J by 5 bases, with 23 bases between the two germline ends. The CDR3 is CASSSNALLVDNNEQFF. The CDR3 DNA sequence: TGTGCCAGCAGTTCTAATGCCCTGTTGGTAGACAACAATGAGCAGTTCTTC.

The chain combines TRBV18 with TRBJ2-2; D perhaps matches TRBD1 (6 bases). The CDR3 covers 14 residues. Germline lookup yields CDR1 KGHSH and CDR2 LQKENI. Trimming took 3 bases from V and 7 from J, leaving 12 bases between them. The CDR3 is CASSPAGAIGELFF. Written as DNA, the CDR3 is TGTGCCAGCTCACCGGCAGGGGCGATCGGGGAGCTGTTTTTT.

This clone came up once. The rearrangement joins TRBV6-5 to TRBJ2-3; unclear D gene. The V end was cut by 0 bases, the J end by 4 bases, with 8 bases between. There are 14 residues in the CDR3. Germline CDR1 MNHEY, CDR2 SVGAGI. CDR3 sequence reads: CASSYSYSSDTQYF. The CDR3, as DNA: TGTGCCAGCAGTTACTCGTATTCCTCAGATACGCAGTATTTT.

The rearrangement uses TRBV19 and TRBJ2-2; the D gene is possibly TRBD2 (7 bases). The CDR3 totals 16 residues. V lost 7 bases to trimming and J lost 0 bases, with 15 bases between them. Germline V gene data show CDR1 as LNHDA and CDR2 as SQIVND (reference sequence). In DNA, the CDR3 is TGTGCCAGTACCCTGGGGGCGGGAGCGAACACCGGGGAGCTGTTTTTT. The encoded protein is CASTLGAGANTGELFF.

Points on this clone: Other DNA sequences in this sample translate to the same CDR3. V is TRBV18 and J is TRBJ2-7, with TRBD1 matching over 11 bases. V trimming: 4 bases; J trimming: 1 base; junction bases outside the gene matches: 0. CDR3 length: 14 amino acids. The germline CDR1 and CDR2 sequences are KGHSH and LQKENI. The CDR3 nucleotides read TGTGCCAGCTCACGGGACAGGGGGTCCTACGAGCAGTACTTC. Its protein product is CASSRDRGSYEQYF.

The gene calls are TRBV6-5 and TRBJ2-1; 11 bases match TRBD1. Looked up from germline, CDR1 is MNHEY and CDR2 is SVGAGI. Germline trimming cut 10 bases from V and 8 bases from J; bases unmatched to any gene: 7. This CDR3 has 13 residues. The CDR3 nucleotides are TGTGCCATCTGGGGACAGGGGGTGGATGAGCAGTTCTTC. It translates to CAIWGQGVDEQFF.

This chain uses TRBV11-2 with TRBJ2-2; TRBD2 matches at 9 bases. V lost 2 bases to trimming and J lost 3 bases; unmatched junction nucleotides: 7. CDR1 SGHAT and CDR2 FQNNGV come from the germline V gene. The CDR3 totals 17 residues. CDR3 sequence (DNA): TGTGCCAGCAGCTTAACCAGACTAGCGGCCTACACCGGGGAGCTGTTTTTT. Protein: CASSLTRLAAYTGELFF.

This sequence joins TRBV4-1 and TRBJ1-2, with 8 bases matching TRBD1. Germline CDR1 and CDR2: MGHRA and YSYEKL. The CDR3 runs to 15 residues. V was pared by 4 bases and J by 0 bases, with 4 bases of the junction left unmatched. This CDR3 reads CASSLTTGANYGYTF. CDR3 nucleotides: TGCGCCAGCAGCCTTACGACAGGGGCTAACTATGGCTACACCTTC.

The gene calls are TRBV28 and TRBJ2-2; the match to TRBD2 covers 12 bases. Trimming removed 5 bases from V and 4 bases from J; junction bases left unmatched: 8. This CDR3 comprises 17 residues. Germline CDR1 is MDHEN and CDR2 is SYDVKM. The CDR3 sequence: CASSRSRTSGITGELFF. CDR3 nucleotides: TGTGCCAGCAGTCGCTCAAGGACTAGCGGGATCACCGGGGAGCTGTTTTTT.

The rearrangement joins TRBV7-3 to TRBJ2-3; TRBD2 matches 14 bases. The V gene end was trimmed by 4 bases and the J gene end by 2 bases; junction bases not matched to a gene: 2. The length of the CDR3 is 16 residues. Per the germline V gene, CDR1 is SGHTA and CDR2 is FQGTGA. The CDR3 DNA reads TGTGCCAGCAGCTCGGGACTAGCGGGAGTCACAGATACGCAGTATTTT. Its translation is CASSSGLAGVTDTQYF.

A few counts support this clone. This chain connects TRBV28 to TRBJ2-7; 13 bases are shared with TRBD2. V lost 6 bases and J lost 3; bases outside the gene matches: 2. Germline CDR1 and CDR2: MDHEN and SYDVKM. The CDR3 consists of 14 residues. In nucleotides, the CDR3 is TGTGCCAGCAGGAGGACTAGCGGGGGCTACGAGCAGTACTTC. This encodes CASRRTSGGYEQYF.

V and J are TRBV6-6 and TRBJ2-7, with 7 positions matching TRBD1. Germline assignment: CDR1 MNHNY and CDR2 SVGAGI (reference sequence). The CDR3 spans 13 residues. Trimming took 2 bases from V and 4 from J; bases not matched to a gene: 2. In nucleotides, the CDR3 is TGTGCCAGCAGTTACACACAGGGGTACGAGCAGTACTTC. Translated: CASSYTQGYEQYF.

This rearrangement joins TRBV27 to TRBJ2-1, with D perhaps being TRBD1 or TRBD2 (5 bases each). Germline V gives CDR1 MNHEY, CDR2 SMNVEV (reference sequence). The V end lost 3 bases, the J end lost 6 bases, and 9 bases lay between the germline ends. This CDR3 comprises 13 residues. In DNA, the CDR3 is TGTGCCAGCAGTTTTATCGGGACCAATGAGCAGTTCTTC. This encodes CASSFIGTNEQFF.

This clone is a singleton in its sample. V and J are TRBV5-6 and TRBJ2-3; D remains unclear. Germline lookup yields CDR1 SGHDT and CDR2 YYEEEE. CDR3 length equals 14 residues. Trimming removed 0 bases from V and 1 base from J, with 6 bases in between. The CDR3 nucleotides are TGTGCCAGCAGCTTGGCCTCACGCACAGATACGCAGTATTTT. Amino acids: CASSLASRTDTQYF.

This rearrangement joins TRBV7-2 to TRBJ2-3; D gene unclear. Per germline, CDR1 SGHTA and CDR2 FQGNSA. The CDR3 is 13 amino acids. Trimming stripped 5 bases from V and 2 bases from J, with 8 bases between. The CDR3 DNA sequence: TGTGCCAGCAGCCATATACACACAGATACGCAGTATTTT. Amino acids: CASSHIHTDTQYF.

The genes are TRBV19 and TRBJ1-5; 10 bases align to TRBD1. The J segment lost 0 bases and the V segment lost 8 bases, leaving 7 bases of the junction unmatched. CDR1 is LNHDA and CDR2 is SQIVND in the germline V gene (reference sequence). The CDR3 covers 16 residues. The CDR3 reads CASVRDRGSSNQPQHF. CDR3 in DNA: TGTGCCAGTGTCCGGGACAGGGGTTCTAGCAATCAGCCCCAGCATTTT.

The chain links TRBV9 to TRBJ2-7, with TRBD1 matching 9 bases. Losses at the gene ends were 0 bases for V and 5 bases for J; bases not matched to a gene: 12. Germline lookup yields CDR1 SGDLS and CDR2 YYNGEE. The CDR3 sequence is 17 residues long. CDR3 in amino acids: CASSVGPGQGQMDEQYF. The CDR3, as DNA: TGTGCCAGCAGCGTAGGGCCGGGACAGGGCCAAATGGACGAGCAGTACTTC.